Listed below are T cell receptor beta chains from one sample, sequenced in a study of T cell changes during pregnancy in multiple sclerosis. Sequencing used immunoSEQ multiplex PCR; TCRdb keeps in-frame clones, though not all of them. Here the sample spans 60,000 or so clones, roughly 89% being singletons. The specimen comprised CD4+ T cells from peripheral blood mononuclear cells, sampled after pregnancy. These receptors came from a female donor in good health, enrolled as a control in a pregnancy study. Both conserved end residues are part of each CDR3. The D gene is left open where the match is weak. Size is omitted from some rows. Given values are once, few, many or a class for expanded clones.

TRBD1	.	TRBV6-6	TRBJ2-5	CASSYPGQQETQYF	TGTGCCAGCAGTTACCCGGGACAGCAAGAGACCCAGTACTTC
.	.	TRBV6-1	TRBJ1-6	CASSVQVPGYNSPLHF	TGTGCCAGCAGTGTTCAAGTACCAGGCTATAATTCACCCCTCCACTTT
.	.	TRBV2	TRBJ1-1	CASNQGQGMGEAFF	TGTGCCAGCAATCAGGGACAAGGAATGGGTGAAGCTTTCTTT
.	.	TRBV5-1	TRBJ1-1	CASSPQDLNTEAFF	TGCGCCAGCAGCCCGCAGGACTTGAACACTGAAGCTTTCTTT
.	.	TRBV20-1	TRBJ2-7	CSAESSYEQYF	TGCAGTGCGGAGAGTTCCTACGAGCAGTACTTC
.	.	TRBV10-2	TRBJ2-2	CASSADYRVSGAGELFF	TGCGCCAGCAGTGCCGATTACAGGGTATCAGGGGCCGGGGAGCTGTTTTTT
.	.	TRBV9	TRBJ2-5	CASSIRVSETQYF	TGTGCCAGCAGCATCAGGGTTTCAGAGACCCAGTACTTC
.	.	TRBV6-1	TRBJ1-6	CASSHSSGDNSPLHF	TGTGCCAGCAGTCATTCGTCGGGTGACAATTCACCCCTCCACTTT
.	once	TRBV7-2	TRBJ2-2	CASSLTGNTGELFF	TGTGCCAGCAGCTTGACAGGGAACACCGGGGAGCTGTTTTTT
TRBD1	.	TRBV4-3	TRBJ1-1	CASSQDSLGQGSTEAFF	TGCGCCAGCAGCCAAGATTCATTGGGACAGGGGTCCACTGAAGCTTTCTTT
.	.	TRBV7-8	TRBJ1-2	CASSLAWQVVNYGYTF	TGTGCCAGCAGCTTAGCGTGGCAGGTTGTTAACTATGGCTACACCTTC
TRBD1	.	TRBV18	TRBJ2-3	CASSPGQGRGDTQYF	TGTGCCAGCTCACCCGGACAGGGTCGGGGAGATACGCAGTATTTT
.	.	TRBV6-5	TRBJ2-5	CASSPTRKETQYF	TGTGCCAGCAGTCCAACTAGAAAAGAGACCCAGTACTTC
.	once	TRBV11-3	TRBJ1-1	CASSLSPGVSEAFF	TGTGCCAGCAGCTTATCTCCCGGGGTTTCTGAAGCTTTCTTT
.	.	TRBV6-6	TRBJ1-2	CASTALMNVYGYTF	TGTGCCAGCACCGCCCTAATGAACGTTTATGGCTACACCTTC
TRBD1	.	TRBV7-2	TRBJ1-6	CASSLQQGSNSPLHF	TGTGCCAGCAGCCTCCAACAGGGGTCTAATTCACCCCTCCACTTT
TRBD2	.	TRBV29-1	TRBJ2-5	CSARTSGGAKTQYF	TGCAGCGCCCGGACTAGCGGGGGGGCCAAGACCCAGTACTTC
.	.	TRBV5-6	TRBJ2-7	CASSLDRWTTYEQYF	TGTGCCAGCAGCTTGGACAGGTGGACCACCTACGAGCAGTACTTC
TRBD1	.	TRBV27	TRBJ1-2	CASSSGTDAYGYTF	TGTGCCAGCAGTTCAGGGACAGATGCATATGGCTACACCTTC
TRBD2	once	TRBV9	TRBJ2-4	CASSGGLAGGPGKNIQYF	TGTGCCAGCAGCGGGGGACTAGCGGGGGGGCCGGGCAAAAACATTCAGTACTTC
.	.	TRBV14	TRBJ2-5	CASSQNQAIRETQYF	TGTGCCAGCAGCCAAAATCAGGCCATTAGGGAGACCCAGTACTTC
.	.	TRBV29-1	TRBJ1-1	CSVTLALNTEAFF	TGCAGCGTCACCCTGGCATTGAACACTGAAGCTTTCTTT
TRBD2	.	TRBV4-1	TRBJ2-7	CASSKVLAGVYEQYF	TGCGCCAGCAGCAAAGTACTAGCGGGGGTCTACGAGCAGTACTTC
.	.	TRBV29-1	TRBJ2-1	CSARTGEDEQFF	TGCAGTGCTCGCACGGGAGAAGATGAGCAGTTCTTC
TRBD1	.	TRBV10-3	TRBJ1-4	CAISERDRGHDEKLFF	TGTGCCATCAGTGAGAGAGACAGGGGGCACGATGAAAAACTGTTTTTT
.	.	TRBV7-8	TRBJ1-1	CASSPVGGANTEAFF	TGTGCCAGCAGCCCGGTGGGGGGTGCGAACACTGAAGCTTTCTTT
.	.	TRBV19	TRBJ1-1	CASSSRRSSTRDTEAFF	TGTGCCAGTAGTTCCCGACGGAGCTCCACGAGGGACACTGAAGCTTTCTTT
TRBD1	.	TRBV5-1	TRBJ2-7	CASSLGTGLFQRSYEQYF	TGCGCCAGCAGCTTAGGGACAGGCCTCTTTCAAAGGTCCTACGAGCAGTACTTC
.	.	TRBV6-5	TRBJ1-5	CASRLNREQPQHF	TGTGCCAGCAGGCTAAACAGGGAGCAGCCCCAGCATTTT